The sequence of this T cell receptor beta chain was determined in a study of blood T cells in healthy people across ages. The CDR3 contains 16 residues. V was clipped by 5 bases and J by 0 bases; unmatched bases: 4. The germline CDR1 and CDR2 sequences are MNHEY and SMNVEV (reference sequence). Primers used in a second PCR of about 7 to 12 cycles were a sample-barcoded 5' primer and a J-beta primer mix. The template-switch adaptor, which had 12 random nucleotides, put a tag on each cDNA molecule. TCRdb reprocessed the 5' RACE reads with MiXCR, giving one entry per CDR3 protein. The top ten hold 10% to 15% of the sample, which has approximately 800,000 distinct CDR3 sequences, under 40% seen once. Comment on this clonotype: What it binds is unknown.

Whole-study findings and limits: Estimated diversity, derived from one million T cells, was regarded as an underestimate.

The clonotype was recovered from a man between 18 and 29 years old in good health. The chain joins TRBV27 to TRBJ2-2; 9 positions agree with TRBD1. Sample: blood. CDR3: CASSGHRGPNTGELFF. CDR3 coding DNA: TGTGCCAGCAGTGGACACAGGGGGCCGAACACCGGGGAGCTGTTTTTT.